The 10 T cell receptor beta chains below all came from one sample that was sequenced in a study of spatial heterogeneity in lung cancer. TCRdb used MiXCR to reprocess the 5' RACE reads, holding one entry per CDR3 protein. The sample gives thousands of distinct CDR3 sequences, 8% to 9.5% of which show up once; roughly 21% is in the top ten. Time point indicated: sample taken at primary tumor resection. This specimen was normal lung tissue next to the tumor, taken at surgery. These receptor sequences come from a female donor with early-stage non-small cell lung cancer.

This clonotype is deemed medium-sized. The CDR3 spells CSARAVQLGSNEQFF. The CDR3 nucleotides read TGCAGTGCTAGAGCTGTACAATTAGGATCCAATGAGCAGTTCTTC. The chain carries TRBV20-1 and TRBJ2-1; D is uncertain. The CDR3 is made up of 15 amino acids. Trimming left V 1 base short and J 6 bases short, with 16 bases between. Looked up from germline, CDR1 is DFQATT and CDR2 is SNEGSKA (reference sequence).

By its share, this clonotype is medium-sized (0.01 to 0.1%). The chain couples TRBV5-1 to TRBJ2-1; 8 bases map to TRBD2. The germline CDR1 and CDR2 sequences are SGHRS and YFSETQ. There are 17 residues in the CDR3. The ends lost 2 bases at V and 1 base at J; junction bases unmatched: 8. In DNA form, the CDR3 reads TGCGCCAGCAGCTTAATGCCTAGCGGGCTGTCCTACAATGAGCAGTTCTTC. Translating gives CASSLMPSGLSYNEQFF. The whole variable domain, remainder taken from reference TRBV5-1 and TRBJ2-1, is KAGVTQTPRYLIKTRGQQVTLSCSPISGHRSVSWYQQTPGQGLQFLFEYFSETQRNKGNFPGRFSGRQFSNSRSEMNVSTLELGDSALYLCASSLMPSGLSYNEQFFGPGTRLTVL.

This clonotype ranks as medium-sized (0.01 to 0.1%). This chain uses TRBV30 with TRBJ2-7; no firm D call. CDR3 length: 13 amino acids. The ends were cut back, 2 bases at V and 1 base at J, with 9 bases in the middle. CDR1 is GTSNPN and CDR2 is SVGIG in the germline V gene (reference sequence). The CDR3 loop reads CAWSPGESYEQYF. The CDR3 nucleotides are TGTGCCTGGAGTCCCGGTGAATCCTACGAGCAGTACTTC. Full variable domain (remainder filled in from reference TRBV30 and TRBJ2-7): SQTIHQWPATLVQPVGSPLSLECTVEGTSNPNLYWYRQAAGRGLQLLFYSVGIGQISSEVPQNLSASRPQDRQFILSSKKLLLSDSGFYLCAWSPGESYEQYFGPGTRLTVT.

By share, this clonotype ranks as medium-sized. The chain combines TRBV5-4 with TRBJ2-3; 8 bases align to TRBD1. Germline V gene sequence: CDR1 SGHNT, CDR2 YYREEE (reference sequence). V was pared by 4 bases and J by 0 bases, with 4 bases of the junction left unmatched. The CDR3 consists of 15 residues. The CDR3 DNA reads as TGTGCCAGCAGCCTGAGGACAGGGAGCACAGATACGCAGTATTTT. It is translated as CASSLRTGSTDTQYF.

Judged by abundance, this clonotype is medium-sized. The chain links TRBV20-1 to TRBJ2-5, with D hard to call. V lost 3 bases to trimming and J lost 4 bases, with 15 bases between them. CDR1 and CDR2 (germline): DFQATT, SNEGSKA (reference sequence). The CDR3 runs 14 residues. Here the CDR3 reads CSASHSRLLETQYF. The CDR3 region has the DNA TGCAGTGCTAGTCACAGCCGGTTATTAGAGACCCAGTACTTC.

In its sample, this clonotype ranks as medium-sized. The V gene is TRBV6-1, the J gene TRBJ1-1; D call uncertain. This CDR3 spans 13 amino acids. Trimming pared 5 bases from V and 1 base from J, leaving 8 bases between. Germline lookup yields CDR1 MNHNS and CDR2 SASEGT. The CDR3 spells CASSITQNTEAFF. CDR3 bases: TGTGCCAGCAGTATTACACAGAACACTGAAGCTTTCTTT.

This clonotype was detected only a few times. The chain uses TRBV7-2 and TRBJ2-7; D possibly corresponds to TRBD2 (5 bases). The CDR3 consists of 14 residues. Germline V gene lookup returns CDR1 SGHTA and CDR2 FQGNSA. Between the trimmed V and J ends, which lost 8 bases and 0 bases, there was a span of 14 bases. The CDR3, as DNA: TGTGCCAGCGCGTGGCGGGTGAGCTCCTACGAGCAGTACTTC. Its translation: CASAWRVSSYEQYF. Based on the CDR3 plus reference TRBV7-2 and TRBJ2-7, the full variable domain is GAGVSQSPSNKVTEKGKDVELRCDPISGHTALYWYRQSLGQGLEFLIYFQGNSAPDKSGLPSDRFSAERTGGSVSTLTIQRTQQEDSAVYLCASAWRVSSYEQYFGPGTRLTVT.

Within the sample, this clonotype is medium-sized. The V gene is TRBV20-1, the J gene TRBJ1-4; weak D call: TRBD1 (6 bases). The germline V gene encodes CDR1 DFQATT and CDR2 SNEGSKA (reference sequence). V was trimmed by 2 bases and J by 2 bases, leaving 12 bases between them. The CDR3 runs 15 residues. The CDR3: CSARNREGTNEKLFF. CDR3 sequence (DNA): TGCAGTGCTAGAAACAGGGAGGGGACTAATGAAAAACTGTTTTTT.

A few counts support this clonotype. The chain is built from TRBV2 and TRBJ2-3, with a weak D call TRBD1 (6 bases). This CDR3 is 17 amino acids long. V dropped 4 bases and J dropped 4 bases, with 21 bases sitting between them. Germline V gene lookup returns CDR1 SNHLY and CDR2 FYNNEI. The CDR3 DNA is TGTGCCAGCAGTGTACAGCGTGGGGTCAGGGGTGCAGATACGCAGTATTTT. This codes for CASSVQRGVRGADTQYF.

This clonotype turned up a few times. The J gene is TRBJ2-1, the V gene TRBV6-2 or TRBV6-3; D is unclear. V lost 2 bases to trimming and J lost 12 bases, with 11 bases between them. This CDR3 comprises 12 residues. Germline V gives CDR1 MNHEY, CDR2 SVGEGT. The CDR3 protein is CASSYPVLAQFF. Written as DNA, the CDR3 is TGTGCCAGCAGTTACCCAGTGCTGGCGCAGTTCTTC.